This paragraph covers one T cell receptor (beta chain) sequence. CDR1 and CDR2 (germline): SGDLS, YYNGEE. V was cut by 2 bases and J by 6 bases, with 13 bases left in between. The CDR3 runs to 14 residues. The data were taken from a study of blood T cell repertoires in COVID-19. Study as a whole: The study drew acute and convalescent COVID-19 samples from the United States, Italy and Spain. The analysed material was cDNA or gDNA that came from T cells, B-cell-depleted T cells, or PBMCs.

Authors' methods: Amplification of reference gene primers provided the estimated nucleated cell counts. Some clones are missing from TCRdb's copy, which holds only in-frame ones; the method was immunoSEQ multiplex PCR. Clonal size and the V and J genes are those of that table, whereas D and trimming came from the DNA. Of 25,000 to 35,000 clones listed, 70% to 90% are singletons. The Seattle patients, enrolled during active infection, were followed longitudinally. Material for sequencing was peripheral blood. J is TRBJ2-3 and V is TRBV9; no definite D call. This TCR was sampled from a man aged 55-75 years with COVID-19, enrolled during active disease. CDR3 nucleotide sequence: TGTGCCAGCAGCGTGTTGCAGGCCGCCGATACGCAGTATTTT. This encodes CASSVLQAADTQYF. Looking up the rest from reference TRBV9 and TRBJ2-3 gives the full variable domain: DSGVTQTPKHLITATGQRVTLRCSPRSGDLSVYWYQQSLDQGLQFLIQYYNGEERAKGNILERFSAQQFPDLHSELNLSSLELGDSALYFCASSVLQAADTQYFGPGTRLTVL.